This T cell receptor beta chain was sequenced during a study of PD-L1 blockade in urothelial cancer. Synthetic analogs of TCR templates were spiked into every PCR. The data were produced by immunoSEQ multiplex PCR, yet TCRdb's version contains in-frame clones alone and is incomplete. Counted here are roughly 29,000 clones, around 84% occurring once; the ten biggest clones make up roughly 3%. The CDR3 spans 12 residues. The V and J ends lost 4 bases and 8 bases respectively, with 11 bases between them. The V gene's germline CDR1 is KGHSH and CDR2 LQKENI. Time point noted: peripheral blood 6 weeks after treatment start.

The source was PBMCs, collected around atezolizumab (anti-PD-L1) treatment. This sequence was found in a man between 65 and 85 years old with urothelial cancer. The chain recombines TRBV18 with TRBJ1-1; a weak D match, TRBD1 (5 bases). CDR3 nucleotides: TGTGCCAGCTCACTCCAGACAGTCGAAGCTTTCTTT. Its translation: CASSLQTVEAFF.